This TCR beta chain emerged from a study of T cell responses to AZD1222 COVID-19 vaccine. TCRdb's copy holds only in-frame clones and misses some; the assay was immunoSEQ multiplex PCR. The table records some 200,000 clones, roughly nine tenths of them present only once. V gave up 9 bases and J gave up 4 bases, with 19 bases separating them. This CDR3 spans 15 amino acids. Germline lookup yields CDR1 MNHEY and CDR2 SMNVEV (reference sequence). Whole-study results and caveats: Clonal diversity was possibly underestimated, and the donors were mostly white British, with more females.

About this clone itself: Its target is not known.

The specimen was peripheral blood, collected 28 days after the second AZD1222 dose. This chain uses TRBV27 with TRBJ2-1; the D gene could be TRBD1 or TRBD2 (5 bases each). The clonotype was recovered from an adult who received the AZD1222 COVID-19 vaccine. The CDR3 is CASIPLGRAYNEQFF. CDR3 DNA sequence: TGTGCCAGTATTCCCTTGGGACGGGCTTACAATGAGCAGTTCTTC.